Listed here are 30 T cell receptor beta chains from one sample, sequenced in a study of T cells in localized non-small cell lung cancer. The table came from immunoSEQ multiplex PCR; TCRdb's copy has only in-frame clones and leaves some out. Of around 78,000 clones listed, around 82% are singletons. The sequenced sample was peripheral blood, obtained before any cancer treatment. These receptors all come from a female donor aged 60 or older with stage I lung adenocarcinoma.

This chain uses TRBV7-2 with TRBJ2-5; TRBD2 agrees at 7 bases. The CDR3 runs to 14 residues. Per germline, CDR1 SGHTA and CDR2 FQGNSA. V dropped 5 bases and J dropped 1; count of bases not matched to a gene: 4. The CDR3 loop is CASSPRLAQETQYF. CDR3 sequence (DNA): TGTGCCAGCAGCCCGCGACTAGCCCAAGAGACCCAGTACTTC.

The rearrangement uses TRBV5-1 and TRBJ1-4, with D tentatively TRBD1 (5 bases). The germline CDR1 and CDR2 sequences are SGHRS and YFSETQ. This CDR3 contains 17 residues. Trimming cost V 1 base and J 6 bases, with 19 bases left between them. As DNA, the CDR3 is TGCGCCAGCAGCTTGTATTTGTTCGGGGGGGAGGATGAAAAACTGTTTTTT. Amino acid sequence: CASSLYLFGGEDEKLFF. Combining the CDR3 with reference TRBV5-1 and TRBJ1-4 gives the whole variable domain KAGVTQTPRYLIKTRGQQVTLSCSPISGHRSVSWYQQTPGQGLQFLFEYFSETQRNKGNFPGRFSGRQFSNSRSEMNVSTLELGDSALYLCASSLYLFGGEDEKLFFGSGTQLSVL.

The chain carries TRBV4-1 and TRBJ1-2; 7 nucleotides match TRBD1. Losses at the gene ends were 3 bases for V and 5 bases for J; bases not matched to a gene: 6. The CDR3 is 14 residues long. The germline CDR1 and CDR2 sequences are MGHRA and YSYEKL. CDR3 protein: CASSHGQAAYGYTF. CDR3 sequence (DNA): TGCGCCAGCAGCCACGGACAGGCTGCTTATGGCTACACCTTC.

The sample holds a few counts of this clone. The chain links TRBV19 to TRBJ1-5; 7 bases match TRBD1. CDR1 is LNHDA, CDR2 SQIVND, per germline (reference sequence). V trimming: 3 bases; J trimming: 5 bases; junction bases outside the gene matches: 10. The CDR3 runs to 16 residues. The CDR3 bases are TGTGCCAGTAGTATTGTCAGGGACAGAGTAGATCAGCCCCAGCATTTT. Protein sequence: CASSIVRDRVDQPQHF. Full variable domain (remainder filled in from reference TRBV19 and TRBJ1-5): DGGITQSPKYLFRKEGQNVTLSCEQNLNHDAMYWYRQDPGQGLRLIYYSQIVNDFQKGDIAEGYSVSREKKESFPLTVTSAQKNPTAFYLCASSIVRDRVDQPQHFGDGTRLSIL.

This sequence joins TRBV25-1 and TRBJ2-7, with no clear D. The germline V and J ends were trimmed by 2 bases and 6 bases, with 17 bases remaining between them. The CDR3 length is 15 residues. In germline, CDR1 is MGHDK, CDR2 SYGVNS. The CDR3 here is CASSEPRGFTGEQYF. In DNA, the CDR3 is TGTGCCAGCAGTGAACCGCGTGGCTTTACGGGCGAGCAGTACTTC.

The rearrangement uses TRBV5-5 and TRBJ2-3; 11 bases fit TRBD2. Per the germline V gene, CDR1 is SGHKS and CDR2 is YYEKEE (reference sequence). V lost 6 bases, J lost 4 bases, and 7 bases stayed unmatched. The length of the CDR3 is 15 residues. The CDR3 DNA reads TGTGCCAGCAACCTAGCGGGGGGCGGGGCAGATACGCAGTATTTT. Protein sequence: CASNLAGGGADTQYF.

This clone was seen a single time. The chain employs TRBV6-6 and TRBJ2-2; D is uncertain. This CDR3 has 12 amino acids. In germline, CDR1 is MNHNY, CDR2 SVGAGI (reference sequence). Trimming pared 5 bases from V and 9 bases from J, leaving 10 bases between. The CDR3 DNA sequence: TGTGCCAGCAGTCCTTCTAGTTGGGAGCTGTTTTTT. Its protein is CASSPSSWELFF.

The rearrangement uses TRBV5-1 and TRBJ1-1; D is unresolved. The CDR3 length is 14 residues. Germline CDR1 reads SGHRS; CDR2 reads YFSETQ. Trimming removed 0 bases at V and 4 bases at J, with 10 bases between. The DNA for the CDR3 is TGCGCCAGCAGCTTGGCGGGGATGGGCACTGAAGCTTTCTTT. Encoded protein: CASSLAGMGTEAFF.

This clone was seen only a few times. The chain links TRBV10-3 to TRBJ2-1; 8 bases are a match to TRBD2. The germline gives CDR1 ENHRY, CDR2 SYGVKD. This CDR3 has 19 amino acids. Germline trimming cut 6 bases from V and 6 bases from J; bases unmatched to any gene: 22. CDR3 sequence (DNA): TGTGCCATCAGACCTCGGGGGGGGATAGCGGGCGACGTATCCAATGAGCAGTTCTTC. This sequence encodes CAIRPRGGIAGDVSNEQFF.

The chain employs TRBV16 and TRBJ1-6; D unresolved. The length of the CDR3 is 15 residues. Germline assignment: CDR1 KGHSY and CDR2 FQNENV. V lost 3 bases to trimming and J lost 7 bases, with 13 bases between them. The CDR3: CASSQMAGANSPLHF. CDR3 DNA: TGTGCCAGCAGCCAGATGGCAGGCGCAAATTCACCCCTCCACTTT.

The rearrangement uses TRBV19 and TRBJ2-2, with TRBD2 matching over 12 bases. Germline values: CDR1 LNHDA, CDR2 SQIVND (reference sequence). This CDR3 contains 19 residues. The junction had 13 bases not matched to a gene; V was cut back by 4 bases and J by 4 bases. The CDR3 nucleotides read TGTGCCAGTAGTACGCGAGGACTAGCGGGGCGGTTAACCACCGGGGAGCTGTTTTTT. Its protein is CASSTRGLAGRLTTGELFF.

CDR3 bases: TGTGCCAGCAGGGGGGTTCGTTCGACGCAGCCCCAGCATTTT. This gives the protein CASRGVRSTQPQHF. This rearrangement joins TRBV2 to TRBJ1-5, with a tentative D call TRBD1 (5 bases). Looked up from germline, CDR1 is SNHLY and CDR2 is FYNNEI. V was shortened by 6 bases and J by 7 bases, with 16 bases between the two germline ends. This CDR3 region has 14 residues.

The V gene is TRBV30, the J gene TRBJ1-1, with D uncertain. The V and J ends lost 0 bases and 1 base respectively, with 6 bases between them. The CDR3 is 13 amino acids. The germline gives CDR1 GTSNPN, CDR2 SVGIG (reference sequence). CDR3 sequence: CAWSVYGNTEAFF. Here the CDR3 DNA reads TGTGCCTGGAGTGTTTACGGGAACACTGAAGCTTTCTTT. The whole variable domain, remainder taken from reference TRBV30 and TRBJ1-1, is SQTIHQWPATLVQPVGSPLSLECTVEGTSNPNLYWYRQAAGRGLQLLFYSVGIGQISSEVPQNLSASRPQDRQFILSSKKLLLSDSGFYLCAWSVYGNTEAFFGQGTRLTVV.

The V gene is TRBV11-2, the J gene TRBJ1-6; TRBD1 is a possible D gene (5 bases). Germline CDR1 is SGHAT and CDR2 is FQNNGV. CDR3 length equals 13 residues. With 6 bases removed from V and 10 bases from J, the gap between germline ends came to 13 bases. For the CDR3, the DNA is TGTGCCAGCAGTATCTTTGACAGATCACCCCTCCACTTT. Translated, it gives CASSIFDRSPLHF.

Sample share makes this clone medium-sized. The chain joins TRBV7-2 to TRBJ1-2; maybe TRBD1 (5 bases). CDR3 size: 14 residues. The germline gives CDR1 SGHTA, CDR2 FQGNSA. V was shortened by 0 bases and J by 4 bases, with 9 bases between the two germline ends. CDR3 amino acids: CASSLAQGPYGYTF. DNA of the CDR3: TGTGCCAGCAGCTTAGCCCAGGGTCCCTATGGCTACACCTTC.

The chain has TRBV6-1 and TRBJ1-1, with D perhaps matching TRBD1 (5 bases). V was trimmed by 6 bases and J by 0 bases, leaving 14 bases between them. The CDR3 sequence is 15 residues long. Germline assignment: CDR1 MNHNS and CDR2 SASEGT. The CDR3 nucleotides read TGTGCCAGCAGAGGAGCAGGGCCTATGAACACTGAAGCTTTCTTT. Translating gives CASRGAGPMNTEAFF.

The chain carries TRBV11-2 and TRBJ1-2, with D hard to call. Germline V lookup: CDR1 SGHAT, CDR2 FQNNGV. V gave up 0 bases and J gave up 0 bases, with 8 bases separating them. This CDR3 comprises 15 residues. DNA of the CDR3: TGTGCCAGCAGCTTAGATCACGGGACTAACTATGGCTACACCTTC. Its translation: CASSLDHGTNYGYTF.

This clone showed up just once. CDR3: CASRPAGGGETQYF. CDR3 DNA: TGTGCCAGTAGGCCGGCGGGGGGAGGGGAGACCCAGTACTTC. The chain couples TRBV19 to TRBJ2-5; 8 bases fit TRBD2. Trimming removed 6 bases from V and 5 bases from J; junction bases left unmatched: 8. This CDR3 has 14 residues. The germline gives CDR1 LNHDA, CDR2 SQIVND (reference sequence).

The chain is built from TRBV2 and TRBJ2-3; TRBD2 matches at 11 bases. There are 16 residues in the CDR3. From germline, CDR1 is SNHLY and CDR2 FYNNEI. J lost 2 bases, V lost 4 bases, and 5 bases had no gene match. CDR3: CASSGGSGRATDTQYF. CDR3 bases: TGTGCCAGCAGTGGGGGTAGCGGGAGGGCCACAGATACGCAGTATTTT.

The chain has TRBV5-1 and TRBJ1-1; D may be TRBD1 (5 bases). CDR1 and CDR2 (germline): SGHRS, YFSETQ. V lost 0 bases and J lost 5, with 8 bases in between. The CDR3 contains 13 residues. CDR3 bases: TGCGCCAGCAGCTTGGACAGGAAAACTGAAGCTTTCTTT. This sequence encodes CASSLDRKTEAFF.

This clone has only one observation. The CDR3 region is CASRLAGSTDTQYF. For the CDR3, the DNA is TGTGCCAGTCGACTAGCGGGATCCACAGATACGCAGTATTTT. The genes are TRBV19 and TRBJ2-3; 11 nucleotides match TRBD2. V shed 8 bases and J 2 bases; nucleotides not matched to a gene: 3. Per the germline V gene, CDR1 is LNHDA and CDR2 is SQIVND (reference sequence). The CDR3 is 14 amino acids.

This chain joins TRBV2 and TRBJ1-2; D remains unclear. The CDR3 extends over 13 amino acids. In germline, CDR1 is SNHLY, CDR2 FYNNEI. Trimming left V 4 bases short and J 4 bases short, with 10 bases between. The CDR3 DNA reads TGTGCCAGCAGTGTCAGGAATCTCTATGGCTACACCTTC. Translated: CASSVRNLYGYTF.

This chain connects TRBV18 to TRBJ2-4, with TRBD1 matching 9 bases. Germline V gives CDR1 KGHSH, CDR2 LQKENI. After removal of 3 bases from V and 8 bases from J, the junction contained 8 bases not matched to a gene. The length of the CDR3 is 15 residues. The CDR3 DNA follows: TGTGCCAGCTCACCCCCGACAGGGGGTGGGTACATTCAGTACTTC. This codes for CASSPPTGGGYIQYF. The full variable domain, its missing parts supplied by reference TRBV18 and TRBJ2-4, is NAGVMQNPRHLVRRRGQEARLRCSPMKGHSHVYWYRQLPEEGLKFMVYLQKENIIDESGMPKERFSAEFPKEGPSILRIQQVVRGDSAAYFCASSPPTGGGYIQYFGAGTRLSVL.

The CDR3 region is CASSLDGGRADTQYF. The CDR3 coding sequence is TGCGCCAGCAGCTTGGATGGGGGGCGCGCAGATACGCAGTATTTT. The chain carries TRBV5-1 and TRBJ2-3; D is possibly TRBD1 or TRBD2 (6 bases each). V gave up 0 bases and J gave up 4 bases, with 12 bases separating them. There are 15 residues in the CDR3. The V gene's germline CDR1 is SGHRS and CDR2 YFSETQ.

This rearrangement joins TRBV6-5 to TRBJ1-1, with 7 bases lining up with TRBD1. The CDR3 consists of 14 residues. Trimming at V came to 0 bases and at J to 5 bases, leaving 3 bases not matched to a gene. Looked up from germline, CDR1 is MNHEY and CDR2 is SVGAGI. The chain's CDR3 is CASSYSVRGTEAFF. CDR3 coding DNA: TGTGCCAGCAGTTACTCGGTCAGGGGGACTGAAGCTTTCTTT.

The chain links TRBV5-1 to TRBJ2-7; 15 bases are a match to TRBD2. CDR1 is SGHRS, CDR2 YFSETQ, per germline. Unmatched junction bases numbered 5, after V lost 0 bases and J lost 7 bases. CDR3 length: 16 residues. The CDR3 DNA follows: TGCGCCAGCAGCTTGGGGGGACTAGCGGGAGGATTTGAGCAGTACTTC. Protein sequence: CASSLGGLAGGFEQYF.

The V and J genes are TRBV6-5 and TRBJ1-6, with 10 bases matching TRBD1. Germline CDR1 and CDR2: MNHEY and SVGAGI. This CDR3 region has 14 residues. The J segment lost 7 bases and the V segment lost 4 bases, leaving 1 base of the junction unmatched. CDR3 sequence reads: CASSWDRGNSPLHF. The CDR3 region has the DNA TGTGCCAGCAGTTGGGACAGGGGCAATTCACCCCTCCACTTT.

This clone was picked up one time. The chain links TRBV7-3 to TRBJ1-2; no clear D. This CDR3 has 15 residues. Deletions cut 5 bases from V and 6 bases from J, with 19 bases between. CDR1 is SGHTA, CDR2 FQGTGA, per germline. The CDR3 is CASSVKHYEGDGYTF. The CDR3 nucleotides read TGTGCCAGCAGCGTAAAGCATTATGAGGGTGATGGCTACACCTTC.

The chain joins TRBV15 to TRBJ2-7, with D maybe TRBD2 (7 bases). V dropped 5 bases and J dropped 4 bases, with 15 bases sitting between them. The CDR3 spans 14 residues. The germline CDR1 and CDR2 sequences are LNHNV and YYDKDF (reference sequence). CDR3 DNA: TGTGCCACCAGCCCCGGGGGAGGGGGGTACGAGCAGTACTTC. Its protein is CATSPGGGGYEQYF.

This clone was detected once. The J gene is TRBJ2-4, the V gene TRBV5-1, with TRBD2 matching over 9 bases. CDR3 length equals 14 residues. V lost 7 bases to trimming and J lost 8 bases; unmatched junction nucleotides: 10. CDR1 and CDR2 from the germline V gene are SGHRS and YFSETQ. The CDR3 DNA follows: TGCGCCAGCTCCATCGCGGGAGGGGTGGACATTCAGTACTTC. Translated: CASSIAGGVDIQYF.